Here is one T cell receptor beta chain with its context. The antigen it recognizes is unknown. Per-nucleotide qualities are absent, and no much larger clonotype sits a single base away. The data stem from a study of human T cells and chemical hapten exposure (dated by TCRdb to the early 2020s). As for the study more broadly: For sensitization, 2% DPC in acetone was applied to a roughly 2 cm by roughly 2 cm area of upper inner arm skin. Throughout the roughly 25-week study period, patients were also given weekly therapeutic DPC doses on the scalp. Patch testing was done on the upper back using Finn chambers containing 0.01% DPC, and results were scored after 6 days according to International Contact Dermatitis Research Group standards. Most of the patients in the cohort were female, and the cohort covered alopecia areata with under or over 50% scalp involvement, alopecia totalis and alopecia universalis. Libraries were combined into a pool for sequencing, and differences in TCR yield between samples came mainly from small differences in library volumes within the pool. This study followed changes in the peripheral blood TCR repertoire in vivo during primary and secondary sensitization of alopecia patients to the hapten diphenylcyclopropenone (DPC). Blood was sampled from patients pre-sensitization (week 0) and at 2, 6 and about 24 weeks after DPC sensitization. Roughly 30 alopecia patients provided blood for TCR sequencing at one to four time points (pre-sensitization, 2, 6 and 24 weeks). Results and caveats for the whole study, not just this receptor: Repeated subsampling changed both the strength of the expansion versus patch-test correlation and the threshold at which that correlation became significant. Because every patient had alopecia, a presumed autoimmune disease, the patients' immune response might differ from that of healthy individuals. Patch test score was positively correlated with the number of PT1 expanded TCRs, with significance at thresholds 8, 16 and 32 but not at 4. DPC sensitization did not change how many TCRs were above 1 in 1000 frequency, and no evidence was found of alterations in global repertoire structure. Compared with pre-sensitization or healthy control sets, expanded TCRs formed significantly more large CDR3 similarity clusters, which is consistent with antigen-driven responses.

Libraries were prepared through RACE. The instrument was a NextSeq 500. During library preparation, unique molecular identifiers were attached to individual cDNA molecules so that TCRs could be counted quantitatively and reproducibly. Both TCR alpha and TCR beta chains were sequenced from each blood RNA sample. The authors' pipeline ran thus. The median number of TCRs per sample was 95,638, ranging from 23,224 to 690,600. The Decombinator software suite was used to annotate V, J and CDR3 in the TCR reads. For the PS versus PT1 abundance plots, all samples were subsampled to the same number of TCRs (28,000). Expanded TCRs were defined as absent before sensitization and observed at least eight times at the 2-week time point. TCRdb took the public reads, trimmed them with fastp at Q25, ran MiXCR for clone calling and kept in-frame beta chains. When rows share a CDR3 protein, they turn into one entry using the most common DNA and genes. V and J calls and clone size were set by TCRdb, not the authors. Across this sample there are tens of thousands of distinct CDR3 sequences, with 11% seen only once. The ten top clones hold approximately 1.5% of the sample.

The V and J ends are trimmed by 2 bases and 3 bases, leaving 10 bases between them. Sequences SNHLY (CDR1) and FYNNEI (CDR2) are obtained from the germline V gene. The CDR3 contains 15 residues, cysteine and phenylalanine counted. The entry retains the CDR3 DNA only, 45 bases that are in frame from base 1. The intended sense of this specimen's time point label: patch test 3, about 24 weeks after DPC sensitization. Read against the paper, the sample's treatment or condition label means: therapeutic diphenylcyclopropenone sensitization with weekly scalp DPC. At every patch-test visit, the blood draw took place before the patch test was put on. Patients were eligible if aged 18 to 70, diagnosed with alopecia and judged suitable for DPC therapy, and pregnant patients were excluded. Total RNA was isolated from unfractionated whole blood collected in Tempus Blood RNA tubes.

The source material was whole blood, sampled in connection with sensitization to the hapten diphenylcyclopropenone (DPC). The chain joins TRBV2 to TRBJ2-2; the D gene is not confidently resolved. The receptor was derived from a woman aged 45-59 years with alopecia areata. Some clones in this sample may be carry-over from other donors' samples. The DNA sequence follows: TGTGCCAGCAGTGAAAACGGTCTAGACACCGGGGAGCTGTTTTTT. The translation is CASSENGLDTGELFF.